Below are 15 T cell receptor beta chains sequenced from a single sample in a study of blood T cell repertoires in COVID-19 (dated by TCRdb to the early 2020s). Library construction relied on the immunoSEQ multiplex PCR assay. What TCRdb holds here is the immuneACCESS table cut down to in-frame rearrangements. Part of the clones is not present; checked against another copy, under half of the missing clones reflect an unresolved V gene, and the others are unexplained. The sample has about 330,000 clones on record, more than 70% of them singletons. The ten largest account for roughly 5% of the sample. What was sequenced was PBMCs or T cells enriched from blood (not recorded which). All receptors come from a woman aged 25-40 years who had recovered from COVID-19.

This clone occurred a few times. The chain is built from TRBV21-1 and TRBJ1-4; TRBD1 is the table's D call and was not checked against the DNA. TRBV21-1 is described as a pseudogene. The CDR3 has 16 amino acids. CDR3 sequence reads: CASRKKQLATNEKLFF. The CDR3 DNA follows: TGTGCCAGCAGAAAGAAACAGCTTGCAACTAATGAAAAACTGTTTTTT.

The chain couples TRBV2 to TRBJ2-7, with TRBD2 as a possible D gene (6 bases). This CDR3 spans 13 amino acids. Trimming removed 11 bases at V and 6 bases at J, with 20 bases between. Germline V gene sequence: CDR1 SNHLY, CDR2 FYNNEI. The CDR3 DNA follows: TGTGCCCTTCGGCGGGTTAGGGGAGGCGAGCAGTACTTC. Translating it yields CALRRVRGGEQYF.

The CDR3 nucleotides read TGCAGCGTTGAAATCCTCAGGGCGGGACAGGGACCCCATGGCTACACCTTC. It encodes CSVEILRAGQGPHGYTF. V gene TRBV29-1 combines with J gene TRBJ1-2; 9 bases match TRBD1. This CDR3 has 17 amino acids. The J segment lost 6 bases and the V segment lost 2 bases, leaving 16 bases of the junction unmatched. Germline V gives CDR1 SQVTM, CDR2 ANQGSEA.

The chain links TRBV5-1 to TRBJ1-1; D remains ambiguous. The germline V gene encodes CDR1 SGHRS and CDR2 YFSETQ. This CDR3 comprises 14 residues. Deletions cut 4 bases from V and 1 base from J, with 11 bases between. CDR3 sequence reads: CASSISRGNTEAFF. CDR3 sequence (DNA): TGCGCCAGCAGCATCAGCCGGGGGAACACTGAAGCTTTCTTT.

The chain combines TRBV7-9 with TRBJ1-3; 7 bases are a match to TRBD1. CDR3 length: 16 amino acids. The V gene end was trimmed by 3 bases and the J gene end by 2 bases; junction bases not matched to a gene: 7. Per the germline V gene, CDR1 is SEHNR and CDR2 is FQNEAQ (reference sequence). CDR3 sequence reads: CASSLTGSSAGNTIYF. The CDR3 DNA sequence: TGTGCCAGCAGCTTGACAGGGAGTTCCGCTGGAAACACCATATATTTT. Full variable domain (remainder filled in from reference TRBV7-9 and TRBJ1-3): DTGVSQNPRHKITKRGQNVTFRCDPISEHNRLYWYRQTLGQGPEFLTYFQNEAQLEKSRLLSDRFSAERPKGSFSTLEIQRTEQGDSAMYLCASSLTGSSAGNTIYFGEGSWLTVV.

The chain has TRBV11-2 and TRBJ1-3; D not resolved. The CDR3 totals 16 residues. The germline V and J ends were trimmed by 0 bases and 3 bases, with 12 bases remaining between them. Germline V gene sequence: CDR1 SGHAT, CDR2 FQNNGV. This CDR3 reads CASSLDPSVSGNTIYF. CDR3 nucleotide sequence: TGTGCCAGCAGCTTAGATCCCTCAGTCAGTGGAAACACCATATATTTT.

This clone was detected once. The chain joins TRBV11-3 to TRBJ2-3; no clear D gene. V dropped 8 bases and J dropped 0 bases, with 6 bases sitting between them. Germline assignment: CDR1 SGHNT and CDR2 YENEEA. This CDR3 spans 12 amino acids. The CDR3 protein is CASRASTDTQYF. The CDR3 DNA sequence: TGTGCCAGCCGCGCTAGCACAGATACGCAGTATTTT.

The rearrangement uses TRBV11-2 and TRBJ2-7; D call uncertain. The CDR3 is 13 amino acids. The germline V gene encodes CDR1 SGHAT and CDR2 FQNNGV. Trimming left V 8 bases short and J 5 bases short, with 16 bases between. CDR3 in DNA: TGTGCCAGCGGCAGAACGCTCGTGCACGAGCAGTACTTC. It specifies CASGRTLVHEQYF.

The rearrangement joins TRBV5-1 to TRBJ1-1, with D maybe TRBD1 (5 bases). Germline V gene sequence: CDR1 SGHRS, CDR2 YFSETQ. This CDR3 contains 15 residues. V shed 0 bases and J shed 0 bases, with 9 bases lying between them. For the CDR3, the DNA is TGCGCCAGCAGCTTGGGGCAGGGCATGAACACTGAAGCTTTCTTT. Amino acid sequence: CASSLGQGMNTEAFF.

This clone came up a few times. This rearrangement joins TRBV11-3 to TRBJ2-7, with 9 bases fitting TRBD1. Germline assignment: CDR1 SGHNT and CDR2 YENEEA. V was pared by 5 bases and J by 2 bases, with 7 bases of the junction left unmatched. This CDR3 comprises 15 residues. The CDR3 DNA reads TGTGCCAGCAGCGGACCGGGACAGGGCCCCTACGAGCAGTACTTC. It codes for CASSGPGQGPYEQYF. The full variable domain, completed using reference TRBV11-3 and TRBJ2-7, is EAGVVQSPRYKIIEKKQPVAFWCNPISGHNTLYWYLQNLGQGPELLIRYENEEAVDDSQLPKDRFSAERLKGVDSTLKIQPAELGDSAVYLCASSGPGQGPYEQYFGPGTRLTVT.

This chain links TRBV7-9 with TRBJ2-3, with 8 bases fitting TRBD2. V lost 8 bases and J lost 2; bases outside the gene matches: 3. Per germline, CDR1 SEHNR and CDR2 FQNEAQ (reference sequence). The length of the CDR3 is 13 residues. In nucleotides, the CDR3 is TGTGCCAGCGCGCGGGGGGCCACAGATACGCAGTATTTT. Amino acids: CASARGATDTQYF.

The chain employs TRBV5-4 and TRBJ1-4; tentative D call: TRBD1 (5 bases). This CDR3 contains 14 residues. Germline loops: CDR1 SGHNT, CDR2 YYREEE (reference sequence). V was shortened by 4 bases and J by 6 bases, with 13 bases between the two germline ends. The CDR3 DNA reads as TGTGCCAGCAGCCCCGGGACTCGGGATGAAAAACTGTTTTTT. Its translation: CASSPGTRDEKLFF.

V is TRBV9 and J is TRBJ1-4; 7 positions agree with TRBD1. V dropped 4 bases and J dropped 5; count of bases not matched to a gene: 8. CDR3 size: 15 residues. Germline V gene lookup returns CDR1 SGDLS and CDR2 YYNGEE. In DNA form, the CDR3 reads TGTGCCAGCAGCACCAGGGGGGACTCCAATGAAAAACTGTTTTTT. It translates to CASSTRGDSNEKLFF.

The CDR3 reads CASSRGRPQETQYF. DNA of the CDR3: TGCGCCAGCTCGAGGGGGAGACCCCAAGAGACCCAGTACTTC. J is TRBJ2-5 and V is TRBV10-1; a weak D match, TRBD1 (6 bases). From germline, CDR1 is WNHNN and CDR2 SYGVQD (reference sequence). The CDR3 has 14 amino acids. The ends were cut back, 8 bases at V and 1 base at J, with 14 bases in the middle.

This chain connects TRBV18 to TRBJ2-3; 12 positions match TRBD2. Germline values: CDR1 KGHSH, CDR2 LQKENI. After removal of 3 bases from V and 6 bases from J, the junction contained 7 bases not matched to a gene. The CDR3 runs 16 residues. The CDR3, as DNA: TGTGCCAGCTCACCTGGACTAGCGGGGCCCGGGGATACGCAGTATTTT. Encoded protein: CASSPGLAGPGDTQYF.